The TCR beta chain under discussion was sequenced for a study of cytomegalovirus exposure and HLA in healthy donors. Germline V lookup: CDR1 MNHNS, CDR2 SASEGT. Trimming took off 8 bases at V and 2 bases at J, with 14 bases between the two ends. This CDR3 contains 14 residues. Assay: immunoSEQ multiplex PCR; the TCRdb copy retains only in-frame clones and omits some. The sample consists of 55,000 to 65,000 clones, 90% to 97% of them appearing once. The sample holds one count of this clone. It was the approximately 120-subject validation cohort, separate from the roughly 700-subject first cohort, to which the donors belonged.

The sample was PBMCs. This sequence joins TRBV6-1 and TRBJ2-3; perhaps TRBD1 as D (6 bases). The sequence came from a man aged 18 to 30 in good health and CMV-seronegative. This CDR3 is CASGRDIDTDTQYF. CDR3 nucleotides: TGTGCCAGCGGCCGGGACATTGACACAGATACGCAGTATTTT.